The 8 T cell receptor beta chains in this list originate from one sample, sequenced in a study of T cells in localized non-small cell lung cancer. Sequencing used immunoSEQ multiplex PCR; TCRdb keeps in-frame clones, though not all of them. Of around 67,000 clones listed, roughly 90% are singletons. The sample here was peripheral blood, taken before any cancer treatment. These receptors were taken from a woman between 40 and 69 years old with stage I lung adenocarcinoma.

This chain links TRBV5-1 with TRBJ1-3; TRBD1 aligns across 11 bases. Trimming cost V 0 bases and J 7 bases; bases outside gene matches: 3. CDR3 size: 15 residues. Germline values: CDR1 SGHRS, CDR2 YFSETQ. CDR3 sequence (DNA): TGCGCCAGCAGCTTGGGTGGACAGGGGGCCAACACCATATATTTT. Protein product: CASSLGGQGANTIYF.

The chain joins TRBV5-1 to TRBJ1-1, with D unclear. With 6 bases removed from V and 0 bases from J, the gap between germline ends came to 15 bases. Germline CDR1 and CDR2: SGHRS and YFSETQ. CDR3 size: 15 residues. CDR3 amino acids: CASNVRSGVNTEAFF. The CDR3 region has the DNA TGCGCCAGCAACGTCCGGAGTGGGGTGAACACTGAAGCTTTCTTT.

The chain has TRBV5-8 and TRBJ2-1, with D perhaps matching TRBD1 or TRBD2 (5 bases each). Germline V CDR1 and CDR2: SGHTS, YDEGEE. CDR3 length equals 15 residues. V gave up 4 bases and J gave up 1 base, with 12 bases separating them. The CDR3 DNA sequence: TGTGCCAGCAGCACCGGGACCACATCCTACAATGAGCAGTTCTTC. It specifies CASSTGTTSYNEQFF.

This chain joins TRBV29-1 and TRBJ2-7; D could derive from TRBD1 or TRBD2 (6 bases each). V was trimmed by 1 base and J by 0 bases, leaving 16 bases between them. This CDR3 region has 16 residues. In germline, CDR1 is SQVTM, CDR2 ANQGSEA. The CDR3 DNA reads TGCAGCGTTGAAGGAGGGGGACTCGAGAGCTCCTACGAGCAGTACTTC. This translates into CSVEGGGLESSYEQYF.

This sequence joins TRBV6-5 and TRBJ1-2; D gene ambiguous. The V gene lost 4 bases and the J gene lost 4 bases, with 16 bases spanning the gap. CDR3 length: 15 residues. The germline CDR1 and CDR2 sequences are MNHEY and SVGAGI. The CDR3 sequence: CASSSLLGKGYGYTF. The CDR3 bases are TGTGCCAGCAGTTCCTTATTGGGAAAGGGCTATGGCTACACCTTC.

The chain links TRBV7-9 to TRBJ2-5; D uncertain. CDR3 size: 16 residues. Germline assignment: CDR1 SEHNR and CDR2 FQNEAQ (reference sequence). V dropped 1 base and J dropped 4 bases, with 16 bases sitting between them. The CDR3 DNA sequence: TGTGCCAGCAGCTTAGTTTCTGTTGGCGGTACAGAGACCCAGTACTTC. Residues: CASSLVSVGGTETQYF.

As to this clone: One end of the junction varies from germline; a read error may be responsible. V and J are TRBV5-4 and TRBJ1-1; D remains ambiguous. Germline V gives CDR1 SGHNT, CDR2 YYREEE (reference sequence). CDR3 length: 11 residues. The CDR3 region has the DNA TGTGCCAGCAGCTATATGGCTGAGGCTTTCTTT. It is translated as CASSYMAEAFF.

V gene TRBV19 combines with J gene TRBJ2-7; 8 nucleotides align to TRBD2. Germline CDR1 is LNHDA and CDR2 is SQIVND (reference sequence). The CDR3 contains 13 residues. The junction had 6 bases not matched to a gene; V was cut back by 8 bases and J by 3 bases. The CDR3 here is CASRGGQFYEQYF. CDR3 DNA sequence: TGTGCCAGTCGGGGGGGACAATTCTACGAGCAGTACTTC. The full variable domain, rest sourced from reference TRBV19 and TRBJ2-7, is DGGITQSPKYLFRKEGQNVTLSCEQNLNHDAMYWYRQDPGQGLRLIYYSQIVNDFQKGDIAEGYSVSREKKESFPLTVTSAQKNPTAFYLCASRGGQFYEQYFGPGTRLTVT.